This T cell receptor beta chain emerged from a study of a mutant IDH1 vaccine in newly diagnosed glioma. Study as a whole: In some groups vaccination began 4-6 weeks post-radiotherapy; others received it with temozolomide.

Produced via immunoSEQ multiplex PCR; TCRdb's table is partial and in-frame only. Among tens of thousands of clones listed, about 84% were seen once. Time point here: week 5, during vaccination. It was 300 ug of mutant IDH1 20-mer peptide that made up each vaccine dose, given with topical imiquimod. The donors had new WHO grade 3 or 4 astrocytomas; these were IDH1-mutant and ATRX-lost. There are a few counts of this clone. What it recognizes is unknown. V shed 6 bases and J shed 0 bases, with 9 bases lying between them. The CDR3 runs 15 residues. Germline V lookup: CDR1 MNHEY, CDR2 SMNVEV (reference sequence).

The receptor was derived from a man aged 40-49 years with glioma. The specimen was PBMCs, collected from a glioma patient whose treatment included an IDH1 peptide vaccine. The chain recombines TRBV27 with TRBJ1-6; D ambiguous. The CDR3 loop is CASRLRSSYNSPLHF. The CDR3 region has the DNA TGTGCCAGCAGACTCAGGAGCTCCTATAATTCACCCCTCCACTTT.